Below, 7 T cell receptor beta chains from the same sample are listed, as sequenced in a study of blood T cell repertoires in COVID-19. Sequenced by immunoSEQ multiplex PCR; TCRdb stores in-frame clones only, minus some. The repertoire has around 130,000 clones, around 83% of them found once; the top ten carry 4.3%. Sequencing input: peripheral blood. These receptors all stem from a human donor in a cohort sampled during active COVID-19.

A word on this clone: In the same sample, other DNA sequences code for this CDR3. The rearrangement links TRBV9 to TRBJ1-6; unclear D gene. The CDR3 runs to 15 residues. In germline, CDR1 is SGDLS, CDR2 YYNGEE. V lost 2 bases and J 0 bases, leaving 6 bases between the germline ends. In nucleotides, the CDR3 is TGTGCCAGCAGCGTGGGGAGCTCCTATAATTCACCCCTCCACTTT. Amino acid sequence: CASSVGSSYNSPLHF. Looking up the rest from reference TRBV9 and TRBJ1-6 gives the full variable domain: DSGVTQTPKHLITATGQRVTLRCSPRSGDLSVYWYQQSLDQGLQFLIQYYNGEERAKGNILERFSAQQFPDLHSELNLSSLELGDSALYFCASSVGSSYNSPLHFGNGTRLTVT.

The rearrangement joins TRBV5-1 to TRBJ2-3; TRBD2 might be the D (6 bases). The CDR3 extends over 15 amino acids. CDR1 SGHRS and CDR2 YFSETQ come from the germline V gene. V was trimmed by 5 bases and J by 3 bases, leaving 16 bases between them. CDR3 amino acids: CASRVPEGFTDTQYF. For the CDR3, the DNA is TGCGCCAGCAGGGTCCCGGAGGGGTTTACAGATACGCAGTATTTT.

The chain recombines TRBV5-1 with TRBJ2-5; 7 positions match TRBD1. Germline-derived CDR1 and CDR2 are SGHRS and YFSETQ. This CDR3 has 16 amino acids. J was trimmed by 4 bases and V by 0 bases; bases with no gene match: 9. The CDR3: CASSLAVLTGSETQYF. The CDR3 region has the DNA TGCGCCAGCAGCTTGGCCGTCTTGACAGGGTCAGAGACCCAGTACTTC.

The V gene is TRBV30, the J gene TRBJ2-5; the match to TRBD1 covers 10 bases. The germline V gene has CDR1 GTSNPN and CDR2 SVGIG (reference sequence). The CDR3 runs 17 residues. The junction had 12 bases not matched to a gene; V was cut back by 3 bases and J by 2 bases. The CDR3 DNA reads as TGTGCCTGGAGCGCTGGAACCCTGGGACAGGGGCAAGAGACCCAGTACTTC. Its translation: CAWSAGTLGQGQETQYF.

The V gene is TRBV5-4, the J gene TRBJ2-3; TRBD2 agrees at 7 bases. J gave up 4 bases and V 6 bases, and 8 bases lay outside the gene matches. The CDR3 sequence is 14 residues long. Germline CDR1 and CDR2: SGHNT and YYREEE (reference sequence). The CDR3, as DNA: TGTGCCAGCACAAGCGGGGACCCACCAGATACGCAGTATTTT. It encodes CASTSGDPPDTQYF.

The chain employs TRBV11-1 and TRBJ2-3, with TRBD2 matching over 11 bases. The CDR3 has 14 residues. Trimming at V came to 8 bases and at J to 6 bases, leaving 7 bases not matched to a gene. Per the germline V gene, CDR1 is SGHAT and CDR2 is FQDESV (reference sequence). In DNA form, the CDR3 reads TGTGCCAGCGGCAGACTAGCGGGGATGGATACGCAGTATTTT. As protein: CASGRLAGMDTQYF.

The chain has TRBV5-1 and TRBJ2-1; 10 bases fit TRBD2. Germline CDR1 and CDR2: SGHRS and YFSETQ. Losses at the gene ends were 8 bases for V and 8 bases for J; bases not matched to a gene: 7. CDR3 size: 13 residues. The CDR3 is CASRPLAGYEQFF. CDR3 nucleotide sequence: TGCGCCAGTAGGCCACTAGCGGGGTATGAGCAGTTCTTC. Using reference TRBV5-1 and TRBJ2-1 for the parts outside the CDR3, the full variable domain is KAGVTQTPRYLIKTRGQQVTLSCSPISGHRSVSWYQQTPGQGLQFLFEYFSETQRNKGNFPGRFSGRQFSNSRSEMNVSTLELGDSALYLCASRPLAGYEQFFGPGTRLTVL.